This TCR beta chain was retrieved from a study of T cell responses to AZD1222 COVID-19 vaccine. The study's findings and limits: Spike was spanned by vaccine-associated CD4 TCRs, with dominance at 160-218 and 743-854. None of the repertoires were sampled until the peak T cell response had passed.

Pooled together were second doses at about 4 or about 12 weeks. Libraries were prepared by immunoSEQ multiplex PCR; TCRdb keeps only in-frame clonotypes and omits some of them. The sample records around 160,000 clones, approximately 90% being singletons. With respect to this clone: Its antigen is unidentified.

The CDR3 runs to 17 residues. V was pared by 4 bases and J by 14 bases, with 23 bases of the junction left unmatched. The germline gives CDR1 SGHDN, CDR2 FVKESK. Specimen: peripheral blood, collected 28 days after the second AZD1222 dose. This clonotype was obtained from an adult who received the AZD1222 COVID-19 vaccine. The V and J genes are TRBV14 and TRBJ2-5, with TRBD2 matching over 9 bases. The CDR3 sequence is CASSPLREGRRRVDPYF. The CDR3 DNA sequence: TGTGCCAGCAGCCCGTTGCGGGAGGGCCGGAGAAGGGTGGACCCTTACTTC.